These 32 T cell receptor beta chains were all obtained from the same sample, sequenced in a study of cytomegalovirus exposure and HLA in healthy donors. The PCR used 60 Vbeta and 13 Jbeta primers. Some clones are missing from TCRdb's copy, which holds only in-frame ones; the method was immunoSEQ multiplex PCR. The sample contains about 120,000 clones, 76% of which appear only once. Specimen: PBMCs. These receptors were taken from a woman in her forties in good health and CMV-seropositive.

This chain's CDR3 is CASKGSLGGRGLTEAFF. CDR3 DNA: TGTGCCAGTAAGGGGTCCCTCGGTGGCAGGGGGCTGACTGAAGCTTTCTTT. The chain carries TRBV19 and TRBJ1-1; TRBD1 agrees at 8 bases. CDR3 size: 17 residues. Germline loops: CDR1 LNHDA, CDR2 SQIVND (reference sequence). V dropped 7 bases and J dropped 5; count of bases not matched to a gene: 18.

V and J are TRBV5-1 and TRBJ1-1; a weak D match, TRBD1 (6 bases). Trimming shortened V by 5 bases and J by 1 base, and 18 bases separated the two germline ends. This CDR3 is 16 amino acids long. Germline V gives CDR1 SGHRS, CDR2 YFSETQ. CDR3 loop: CASSLVTGTKNTEAFF. The CDR3 DNA reads as TGCGCCAGCAGTCTAGTGACAGGAACTAAGAACACTGAAGCTTTCTTT.

This clone was seen only a few times. V usage is TRBV7-3 and J usage is TRBJ1-1; D is unresolved. This CDR3 spans 14 amino acids. Germline values: CDR1 SGHTA, CDR2 FQGTGA. V was shortened by 5 bases and J by 5 bases, with 15 bases between the two germline ends. Written as DNA, the CDR3 is TGTGCCAGCAGCCCAACCCAAGGAGGAACTGAAGCTTTCTTT. It yields the protein CASSPTQGGTEAFF.

The chain carries TRBV30 and TRBJ2-1, with 8 bases fitting TRBD1. The CDR3 is made up of 13 amino acids. Unmatched junction bases numbered 4, after V lost 3 bases and J lost 6 bases. Germline V lookup: CDR1 GTSNPN, CDR2 SVGIG (reference sequence). The CDR3: CAWRVRGRNEQFF. CDR3 DNA: TGTGCCTGGAGGGTCAGGGGGCGCAATGAGCAGTTCTTC.

The chain carries TRBV7-9 and TRBJ1-1, with a weak D call TRBD1 (5 bases). This CDR3 has 13 amino acids. CDR1 is SEHNR, CDR2 FQNEAQ, per germline (reference sequence). Trimming left V 1 base short and J 11 bases short, with 14 bases between. The CDR3, as DNA: TGTGCCAGCAGCTTAGTTATCGGCAGGGCGGCTTTCTTT. Its translation is CASSLVIGRAAFF.

The chain carries TRBV2 and TRBJ2-2; 10 bases map to TRBD1. The CDR3 totals 15 residues. J was trimmed by 4 bases and V by 5 bases; bases with no gene match: 4. Germline V gives CDR1 SNHLY, CDR2 FYNNEI. CDR3 coding DNA: TGTGCCAGCAGTCCGGGACAGGGGCGCACCGGGGAGCTGTTTTTT. Translating it yields CASSPGQGRTGELFF.

The sample holds a few counts of this clone. The J gene is TRBJ2-1, the V gene TRBV19, with TRBD2 matching over 7 bases. The length of the CDR3 is 13 residues. With V trimmed by 6 bases and J by 5 bases, 4 bases remained unmatched. Germline-derived CDR1 and CDR2 are LNHDA and SQIVND (reference sequence). CDR3 residues: CASSGTTHNEQFF. The CDR3 region has the DNA TGTGCCAGTAGCGGGACTACCCACAATGAGCAGTTCTTC. The full variable domain, in which reference TRBV19 and TRBJ2-1 provide the parts outside the CDR3, is DGGITQSPKYLFRKEGQNVTLSCEQNLNHDAMYWYRQDPGQGLRLIYYSQIVNDFQKGDIAEGYSVSREKKESFPLTVTSAQKNPTAFYLCASSGTTHNEQFFGPGTRLTVL.

This clone was detected only once. The J gene is TRBJ1-3, the V gene TRBV7-6; 9 bases are a match to TRBD1. The J segment lost 0 bases and the V segment lost 2 bases, leaving 5 bases of the junction unmatched. The CDR3 totals 17 residues. The V gene's germline CDR1 is SGHVS and CDR2 FNYEAQ. The DNA of the CDR3 is TGTGCCAGCAGCTTAAGGACGGGACAGGGCTCTGGAAACACCATATATTTT. Protein: CASSLRTGQGSGNTIYF.

V is TRBV5-6 and J is TRBJ2-3; 12 nucleotides agree with TRBD2. Unmatched junction bases numbered 9, after V lost 4 bases and J lost 9 bases. Germline V lookup: CDR1 SGHDT, CDR2 YYEEEE. The CDR3 is 15 amino acids. The DNA of the CDR3 is TGTGCCAGCAGCCCGAATCTAGCGGGGGGGTTCACGCAGTATTTT. This gives the protein CASSPNLAGGFTQYF.

This rearrangement joins TRBV5-1 to TRBJ1-2, with 8 bases matching TRBD1. CDR1 is SGHRS, CDR2 YFSETQ, per germline. CDR3 length: 15 residues. V lost 3 bases to trimming and J lost 0 bases; unmatched junction nucleotides: 4. This chain's CDR3 is CASSSGTGANYGYTF. CDR3 DNA: TGCGCCAGCAGCTCCGGGACAGGAGCTAACTATGGCTACACCTTC.

This clone was seen only a few times. This chain connects TRBV7-3 to TRBJ1-6, with a possible D match to TRBD1 (6 bases). This CDR3 has 15 residues. CDR1 and CDR2 from the germline V gene are SGHTA and FQGTGA. Trimming removed 1 base from V and 6 bases from J, with 10 bases in between. In DNA form, the CDR3 reads TGTGCCAGCAGCTTAAAGGGGGGGGGTAATTCACCCCTCCACTTT. Its translation: CASSLKGGGNSPLHF.

The J gene is TRBJ2-7, the V gene TRBV2, with 9 bases that match TRBD1. Germline values: CDR1 SNHLY, CDR2 FYNNEI. Unmatched junction bases numbered 14, after V lost 7 bases and J lost 10 bases. The CDR3 spans 14 residues. The CDR3 spells CASKPGQGTRDQYF. Here the CDR3 DNA reads TGTGCCAGCAAACCGGGACAGGGAACGAGAGATCAGTACTTC.

This chain uses TRBV6-5 with TRBJ1-1; the D is unclear. V dropped 4 bases and J dropped 6 bases, with 12 bases sitting between them. Germline V CDR1 and CDR2: MNHEY, SVGAGI. The CDR3 covers 13 residues. CDR3 loop: CASSFARGSEAFF. As DNA, the CDR3 is TGTGCCAGCAGTTTCGCCCGGGGTTCTGAAGCTTTCTTT.

This sequence joins TRBV30 and TRBJ2-7; D is uncertain. The CDR3 sequence is 11 residues long. Looked up from germline, CDR1 is GTSNPN and CDR2 is SVGIG (reference sequence). Between the trimmed V and J ends, which lost 5 bases and 5 bases, there was a span of 10 bases. The CDR3 DNA is TGTGCCTGGTCAGAAGTGAACGAGCAGTACTTC. Translating it yields CAWSEVNEQYF. Full variable domain (rest looked up from reference TRBV30 and TRBJ2-7): SQTIHQWPATLVQPVGSPLSLECTVEGTSNPNLYWYRQAAGRGLQLLFYSVGIGQISSEVPQNLSASRPQDRQFILSSKKLLLSDSGFYLCAWSEVNEQYFGPGTRLTVT.

This clone has only a few counts. This chain's CDR3 is CASSISVGPPYNTEAFF. The CDR3 DNA sequence: TGTGCCAGCAGCATCTCCGTGGGGCCACCGTATAACACTGAAGCTTTCTTT. This chain uses TRBV2 with TRBJ1-1, with D possibly TRBD1 on 5 matching bases. The germline V and J ends were trimmed by 6 bases and 2 bases, with 22 bases remaining between them. Per germline, CDR1 SNHLY and CDR2 FYNNEI. The CDR3 runs to 17 residues.

The CDR3 bases are TGTGCCAGCAGTTTATGGGGGACAGCCTACGAGCAGTACTTC. Translated, it gives CASSLWGTAYEQYF. V gene TRBV27 combines with J gene TRBJ2-7, with 7 nucleotides matching TRBD1. The CDR3 runs 14 residues. Germline V CDR1 and CDR2: MNHEY, SMNVEV (reference sequence). Trimming at V came to 1 base and at J to 2 bases, leaving 2 bases not matched to a gene.

The chain couples TRBV30 to TRBJ2-6; 7 positions match TRBD1. The V and J ends lost 3 bases and 0 bases, in that order; junction bases with no gene match: 5. CDR1 GTSNPN and CDR2 SVGIG come from the germline V gene (reference sequence). The length of the CDR3 is 16 residues. This chain's CDR3 is CAWRETGISGANVLTF. The DNA for the CDR3 is TGTGCCTGGAGAGAGACAGGGATCTCTGGGGCCAACGTCCTGACTTTC.

The V and J genes are TRBV6-5 and TRBJ1-4, with D tentatively TRBD1 (6 bases). CDR3 length: 15 residues. Germline loops: CDR1 MNHEY, CDR2 SVGAGI. With 3 bases removed from V and 8 bases from J, the gap between germline ends came to 16 bases. CDR3 amino acids: CASSYQQGRREKLFF. CDR3 bases: TGTGCCAGCAGTTATCAACAGGGAAGGAGAGAAAAACTGTTTTTT.

This clone was seen a handful of times. The chain couples TRBV5-4 to TRBJ1-2; 10 bases match TRBD1. The CDR3 covers 16 residues. Germline CDR1 is SGHNT and CDR2 is YYREEE (reference sequence). Trimming at V came to 2 bases and at J to 2 bases, leaving 6 bases not matched to a gene. The CDR3 DNA reads as TGTGCCAGCAGCTTCATGGGACAGGGGAGCAACTATGGCTACACCTTC. It translates to CASSFMGQGSNYGYTF.

J is TRBJ1-4 and V is TRBV19; 7 positions match TRBD1. CDR1 is LNHDA, CDR2 SQIVND, per germline (reference sequence). V lost 8 bases to trimming and J lost 0 bases; unmatched junction nucleotides: 6. The CDR3 runs to 15 residues. The CDR3 loop reads CASGPGGATNEKLFF. The CDR3 DNA is TGTGCCAGTGGACCAGGGGGAGCAACTAATGAAAAACTGTTTTTT.

V usage is TRBV27 and J usage is TRBJ1-5, with unresolved D. The CDR3 sequence is 15 residues long. CDR1 MNHEY and CDR2 SMNVEV come from the germline V gene (reference sequence). Trimming removed 2 bases at V and 6 bases at J, with 14 bases between. The CDR3 sequence: CASSLDATKIQPQHF. In DNA, the CDR3 is TGTGCCAGCAGTTTAGATGCCACTAAAATTCAGCCCCAGCATTTT.

V usage is TRBV19 and J usage is TRBJ2-7; maybe TRBD2 (7 bases). Germline CDR1 LNHDA, CDR2 SQIVND (reference sequence). Trimming removed 11 bases from V and 2 bases from J, with 16 bases in between. This CDR3 has 13 residues. CDR3 residues: CAVGGALTYEQYF. The CDR3 DNA sequence: TGTGCCGTAGGGGGGGCTTTGACCTACGAGCAGTACTTC.

This clone was picked up a small number of times. The CDR3 coding sequence is TGTGCCAGCAGTTCCCATCCGTCGGTAGCCAAAAACATTCAGTACTTC. Its protein is CASSSHPSVAKNIQYF. The rearrangement uses TRBV6-5 and TRBJ2-4; D is uncertain. Germline V gene lookup returns CDR1 MNHEY and CDR2 SVGAGI. The CDR3 has 16 residues. Trimming took 4 bases from V and 0 from J, leaving 13 bases between them.

V usage is TRBV9 and J usage is TRBJ1-3, with D possibly TRBD1 on 5 matching bases. Trimming cost V 3 bases and J 0 bases, with 10 bases left between them. CDR3 length equals 15 residues. CDR1 and CDR2 (germline): SGDLS, YYNGEE. CDR3 region: CASSETGSSGNTIYF. The CDR3 nucleotides are TGTGCCAGCAGCGAAACAGGAAGCTCTGGAAACACCATATATTTT.

The chain has TRBV7-2 and TRBJ1-2; 7 bases fit TRBD1. Germline CDR1 SGHTA, CDR2 FQGNSA. Trimming took 4 bases from V and 4 from J; bases not matched to a gene: 6. The CDR3 sequence is 14 residues long. CDR3 nucleotides: TGTGCCAGCAGCTCGAGACAGGGACTCTATGGCTACACCTTC. Protein product: CASSSRQGLYGYTF.

This chain joins TRBV2 and TRBJ1-2, with D uncertain. V was trimmed by 3 bases and J by 5 bases, leaving 16 bases between them. The CDR3 runs 15 residues. Germline CDR1 SNHLY, CDR2 FYNNEI. CDR3 DNA sequence: TGTGCCAGCAGTGAGGTCTGGCAGTCGAAATATGGCTACACCTTC. Amino acid sequence: CASSEVWQSKYGYTF.

The chain carries TRBV6-5 and TRBJ1-5; D is unclear. Germline V gene sequence: CDR1 MNHEY, CDR2 SVGAGI. The CDR3 runs to 12 residues. Deletions cut 6 bases from V and 6 bases from J, with 9 bases between. CDR3 region: CASSSPRQPQHF. In nucleotides, the CDR3 is TGTGCCAGCAGCTCCCCCCGTCAGCCCCAGCATTTT.

This chain joins TRBV30 and TRBJ2-5, with no clear D. Germline values: CDR1 GTSNPN, CDR2 SVGIG (reference sequence). The CDR3 is 13 residues long. Trimming shortened V by 0 bases and J by 11 bases, and 16 bases separated the two germline ends. The CDR3 spells CAWSVQIPTKQYF. CDR3 in DNA: TGTGCCTGGAGTGTACAGATACCTACGAAGCAGTACTTC. The variable domain in full, completed from reference TRBV30 and TRBJ2-5, reads SQTIHQWPATLVQPVGSPLSLECTVEGTSNPNLYWYRQAAGRGLQLLFYSVGIGQISSEVPQNLSASRPQDRQFILSSKKLLLSDSGFYLCAWSVQIPTKQYFGPGTRLLVL.

This clone was seen once. V is TRBV5-1 and J is TRBJ1-1, with 10 bases that match TRBD1. The CDR3 runs to 14 residues. V shed 7 bases, J shed 4 bases, and the junction held 7 bases outside the gene matches. In germline, CDR1 is SGHRS, CDR2 YFSETQ. CDR3 coding DNA: TGCGCCAGCGCGAATCGGACAGGGGGCACTGAAGCTTTCTTT. Its translation: CASANRTGGTEAFF.

The V call is TRBV7-6, the J call TRBJ1-1; D uncertain. V gave up 5 bases and J gave up 2 bases, with 12 bases separating them. Germline V gene lookup returns CDR1 SGHVS and CDR2 FNYEAQ. There are 14 residues in the CDR3. The CDR3 protein is CASSPRNKNTEAFF. The CDR3 region has the DNA TGTGCCAGCAGCCCGAGGAACAAAAACACTGAAGCTTTCTTT. The full variable domain, in which reference TRBV7-6 and TRBJ1-1 provide the parts outside the CDR3, is GAGVSQSPRYKVTKRGQDVALRCDPISGHVSLYWYRQALGQGPEFLTYFNYEAQQDKSGLPNDRFSAERPEGSISTLTIQRTEQRDSAMYRCASSPRNKNTEAFFGQGTRLTVV.

The chain carries TRBV5-4 and TRBJ1-2; D remains ambiguous. V was clipped by 4 bases and J by 4 bases, with 8 bases between them. The CDR3 length is 12 residues. Per germline, CDR1 SGHNT and CDR2 YYREEE (reference sequence). The CDR3 sequence is CASSEGGYGYTF. The CDR3, as DNA: TGTGCCAGCAGCGAGGGCGGCTATGGCTACACCTTC.

The J gene is TRBJ1-2, the V gene TRBV10-3; weak D call: TRBD1 (6 bases). V lost 6 bases and J lost 2, with 10 bases in between. The CDR3 is 13 amino acids. CDR1 is ENHRY and CDR2 is SYGVKD in the germline V gene. The chain's CDR3 is CAIRPQGNYGYTF. In nucleotides, the CDR3 is TGTGCCATCAGGCCACAGGGAAACTATGGCTACACCTTC.